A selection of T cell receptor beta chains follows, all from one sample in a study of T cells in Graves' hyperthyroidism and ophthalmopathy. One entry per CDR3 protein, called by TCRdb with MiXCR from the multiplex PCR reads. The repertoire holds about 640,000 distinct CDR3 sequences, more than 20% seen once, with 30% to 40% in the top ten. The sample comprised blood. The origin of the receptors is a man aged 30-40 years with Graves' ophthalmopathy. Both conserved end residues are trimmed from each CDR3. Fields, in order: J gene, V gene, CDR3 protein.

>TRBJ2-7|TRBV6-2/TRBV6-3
ASAWRERYEQY
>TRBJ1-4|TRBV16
ASSRTGTGDEKLF
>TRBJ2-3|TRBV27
ASSSEGLTDTQY
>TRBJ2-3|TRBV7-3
ASSLGTASDTQY
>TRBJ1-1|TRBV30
AWSVLQGYTEAF
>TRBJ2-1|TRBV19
ASSSGTGRWSEQF
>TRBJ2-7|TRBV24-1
ATSDSRQAYEQY
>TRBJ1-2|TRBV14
ASSQDWGYGYT
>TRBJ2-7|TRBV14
ASSGTSGAYEQY
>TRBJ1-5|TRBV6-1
ASKKGQGPNQPQH
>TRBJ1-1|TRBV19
ASSMPPNRDSAEAF
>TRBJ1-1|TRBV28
ASSLETGEGTEAF
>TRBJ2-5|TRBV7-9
ASKRGLQETQY
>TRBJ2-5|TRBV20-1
SAPLAGEETQY
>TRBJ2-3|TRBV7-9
ASSPPASGTRGDTQY
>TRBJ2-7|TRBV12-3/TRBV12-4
ASSPGARGQATYEQY
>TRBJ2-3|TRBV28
ASSFPGVGSDTDTQY
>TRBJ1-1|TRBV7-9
ASSQPTRHTEAF
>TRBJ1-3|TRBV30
AWSGIGTAGNTIY
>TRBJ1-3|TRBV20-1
SADRGRNTIY
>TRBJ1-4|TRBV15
ATSGNRGLTNEKLF
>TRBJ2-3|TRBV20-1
SARDSPGDTQY
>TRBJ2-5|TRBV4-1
ASSVPGMVETQY
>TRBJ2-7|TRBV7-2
ASSLGGQGAGDEQY
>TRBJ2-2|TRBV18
ASSPQKLAGTNTGELF
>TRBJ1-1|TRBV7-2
ASSLDIGEAF
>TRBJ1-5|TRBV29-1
SVKGGENQPQH
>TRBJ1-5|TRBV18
ASSPRGALGQPQH
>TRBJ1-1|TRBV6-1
ASTALENTEAF
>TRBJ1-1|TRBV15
ATSREGLTNTEAF
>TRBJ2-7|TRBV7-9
ASSFGRTGGMNEQY
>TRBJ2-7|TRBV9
ASSEAGGAGKQY
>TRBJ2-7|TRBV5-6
ASSFGLAGVTYEQY
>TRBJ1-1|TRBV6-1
ASIANTEAF
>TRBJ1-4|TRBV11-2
ASSLGRLNEKLF
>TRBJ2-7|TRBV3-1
ASSSRDRGPYEQY
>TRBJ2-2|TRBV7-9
ASSSGQNTGELF
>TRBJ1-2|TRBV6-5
ASSYLPGTGKGYT
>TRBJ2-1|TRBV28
ASSEGLAGAGDNEQF
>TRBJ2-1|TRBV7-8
ASSLLINEQF
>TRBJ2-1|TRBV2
ASRVYNEQF
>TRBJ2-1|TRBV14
ASSPYPRLAGGPNEQF
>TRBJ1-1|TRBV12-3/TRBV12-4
ASSSTDGLDTEAF
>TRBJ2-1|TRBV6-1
ASRSIAGGGYNEQF
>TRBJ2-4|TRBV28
ASSPPGTKGNIQY
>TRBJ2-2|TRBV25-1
ASSESETGITGELF
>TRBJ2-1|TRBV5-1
ASSLPGQNNEQF
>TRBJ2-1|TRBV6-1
ASTRTSGSGQAYNEQF
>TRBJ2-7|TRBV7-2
ASSPSGLAIYEQY